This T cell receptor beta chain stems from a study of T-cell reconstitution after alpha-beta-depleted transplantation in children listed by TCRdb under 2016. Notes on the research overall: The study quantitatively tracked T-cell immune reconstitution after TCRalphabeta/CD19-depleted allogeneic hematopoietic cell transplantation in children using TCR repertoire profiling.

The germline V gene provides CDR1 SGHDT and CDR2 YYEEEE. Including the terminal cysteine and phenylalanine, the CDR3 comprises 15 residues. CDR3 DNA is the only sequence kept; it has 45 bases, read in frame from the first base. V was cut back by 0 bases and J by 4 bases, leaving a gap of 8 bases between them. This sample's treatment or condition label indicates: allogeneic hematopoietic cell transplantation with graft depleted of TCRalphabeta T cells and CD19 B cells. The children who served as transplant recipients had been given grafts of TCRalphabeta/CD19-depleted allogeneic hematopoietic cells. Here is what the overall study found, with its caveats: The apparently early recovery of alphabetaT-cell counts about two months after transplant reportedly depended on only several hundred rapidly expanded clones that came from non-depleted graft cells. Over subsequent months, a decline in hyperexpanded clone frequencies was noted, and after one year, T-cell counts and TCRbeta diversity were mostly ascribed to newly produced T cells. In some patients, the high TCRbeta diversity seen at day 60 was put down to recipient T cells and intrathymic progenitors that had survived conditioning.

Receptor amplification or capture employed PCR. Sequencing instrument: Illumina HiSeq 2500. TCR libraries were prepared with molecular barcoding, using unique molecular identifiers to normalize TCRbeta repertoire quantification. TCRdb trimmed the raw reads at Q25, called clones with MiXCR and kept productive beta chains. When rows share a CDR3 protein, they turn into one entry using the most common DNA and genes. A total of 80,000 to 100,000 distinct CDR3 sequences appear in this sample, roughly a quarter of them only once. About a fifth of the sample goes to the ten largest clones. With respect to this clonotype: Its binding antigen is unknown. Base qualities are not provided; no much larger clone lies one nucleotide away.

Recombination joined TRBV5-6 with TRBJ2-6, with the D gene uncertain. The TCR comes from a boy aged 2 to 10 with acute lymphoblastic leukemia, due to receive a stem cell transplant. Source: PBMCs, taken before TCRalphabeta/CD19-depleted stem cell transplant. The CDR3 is CASSLGFLGANVLTF. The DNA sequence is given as TGTGCCAGCAGCTTGGGGTTTCTCGGGGCCAACGTCCTGACTTTC.